This is a list of T cell receptor beta chains from one sample in a study of blood T cell repertoires in COVID-19. Using immunoSEQ multiplex PCR, the repertoire was profiled, and TCRdb retains in-frame clones only, with some absent. The table shows some 240,000 clones, with under 90% occurring only once. The sample was peripheral blood. Receptors were obtained from a man between 60 and 75 years old who had recovered from COVID-19. The CDR3 runs from the conserved cysteine through the conserved F or W. A D gene is named only where the DNA matches it firmly. Some rows have no size entry. The others give once, few or many, or a class for an expanded clone.

size: once; D: TRBD2; V: TRBV12-3/TRBV12-4; J: TRBJ2-7; CDR3: CATGRGPYEQYF; DNA: TGTGCCACCGGGAGGGGACCCTACGAGCAGTACTTC
size: -; D: -; V: TRBV27; J: TRBJ1-2; CDR3: CASPGGRHYGYTF; DNA: TGTGCCAGTCCCGGGGGGAGGCACTATGGCTACACCTTC
size: -; D: -; V: TRBV19; J: TRBJ2-2; CDR3: CASGELLNTGELFF; DNA: TGTGCCAGCGGAGAGCTGTTGAACACCGGGGAGCTGTTTTTT
size: -; D: TRBD2; V: TRBV2; J: TRBJ2-1; CDR3: CASRGTSGRAFLNEQFF; DNA: TGTGCCAGCAGAGGGACTAGCGGGAGGGCTTTTCTGAATGAGCAGTTCTTC
size: once; D: -; V: TRBV18; J: TRBJ2-2; CDR3: CASSPDRKNTGELFF; DNA: TGTGCCAGCTCACCCGACAGGAAGAACACCGGGGAGCTGTTTTTT
size: -; D: -; V: TRBV7-8; J: TRBJ2-3; CDR3: CASSRDGESTDTQYF; DNA: TGTGCCAGCAGCCGAGATGGGGAGAGCACAGATACGCAGTATTTT
size: -; D: -; V: TRBV24-1; J: TRBJ2-5; CDR3: CATSDVRGSQETQYF; DNA: TGTGCCACCAGTGATGTCAGGGGTTCCCAAGAGACCCAGTACTTC
size: few; D: -; V: TRBV29-1; J: TRBJ1-1; CDR3: CSVEDLGGTEAFF; DNA: TGCAGCGTTGAGGACTTAGGGGGCACTGAAGCTTTCTTT
size: -; D: -; V: TRBV5-1; J: TRBJ2-5; CDR3: CASSLDGGKTQYF; DNA: TGCGCCAGCAGCTTGGATGGGGGGAAGACCCAGTACTTC
size: -; D: -; V: TRBV4-3; J: TRBJ1-5; CDR3: CASSPLAREGSPQHF; DNA: TGCGCCAGCAGCCCCCTTGCTAGGGAGGGGAGTCCCCAGCATTTT
size: -; D: TRBD1; V: TRBV9; J: TRBJ2-1; CDR3: CASSVDRGNEQFF; DNA: TGTGCCAGCAGCGTAGACAGGGGGAATGAGCAGTTCTTC
size: -; D: TRBD1; V: TRBV28; J: TRBJ1-2; CDR3: CASRGTGFFGYTF; DNA: TGTGCCAGCAGGGGGACAGGGTTTTTTGGCTACACCTTC
size: -; D: TRBD2; V: TRBV7-2; J: TRBJ2-5; CDR3: CATSLAGGQETQYF; DNA: TGTGCCACCAGCCTAGCGGGAGGTCAAGAGACCCAGTACTTC
size: -; D: -; V: TRBV7-2; J: TRBJ1-6; CDR3: CASSLLAARNSPLHF; DNA: TGTGCCAGCAGCTTACTTGCAGCTAGAAATTCACCCCTCCACTTT